The 20 T cell receptor beta chains listed next were all sequenced from one sample in a study of shared clonotypes between healthy human individuals. TCRdb's copy holds only in-frame clones and misses some; the assay was immunoSEQ multiplex PCR. The table lists about 2.4 million clones, roughly 93% of them singletons, with roughly 0.39% in the top ten. Sequencing was performed on naive CD4+ T cells from PBMCs. Stated subset: CD45RA+ positively selected. The origin of the receptors is a man aged 18 to 35 in good health. Some clones in this sample may be carry-over from other donors' samples.

Concerning this clone itself: The sample holds other DNA sequences that translate to the same CDR3. This chain joins TRBV7-9 and TRBJ2-7; D is ambiguous. Trimming removed 5 bases from V and 3 bases from J, with 5 bases in between. The germline V gene encodes CDR1 SEHNR and CDR2 FQNEAQ (reference sequence). The CDR3 runs to 11 residues. CDR3 residues: CASSPLYEQYF. The CDR3 DNA sequence: TGTGCCAGCAGCCCTCTCTACGAGCAGTACTTC.

J is TRBJ2-3 and V is TRBV6-1, with 7 bases identical to TRBD2. This CDR3 is built from 15 residues. Germline trimming cut 6 bases from V and 2 bases from J; bases unmatched to any gene: 8. Germline V gene lookup returns CDR1 MNHNS and CDR2 SASEGT. The CDR3 protein is CASREPSGPTDTQYF. The DNA of the CDR3 is TGTGCCAGCAGAGAACCTAGCGGCCCCACAGATACGCAGTATTTT.

This clone was recorded a few times. The chain is built from TRBV10-3 and TRBJ1-1, with D perhaps matching TRBD1 (5 bases). Trimming stripped 6 bases from V and 10 bases from J, with 15 bases between. This CDR3 is built from 12 residues. CDR1 ENHRY and CDR2 SYGVKD come from the germline V gene. This CDR3 reads CAIRSDGGLAFF. CDR3 in DNA: TGTGCCATCAGATCCGACGGGGGGTTAGCTTTCTTT.

The chain is built from TRBV10-3 and TRBJ2-7; 8 bases are a match to TRBD1. Germline-derived CDR1 and CDR2 are ENHRY and SYGVKD. The CDR3 loop spans 13 amino acids. The V gene end was trimmed by 10 bases and the J gene end by 4 bases; junction bases not matched to a gene: 9. This chain's CDR3 is CATLGQGYYEQYF. CDR3 coding DNA: TGTGCCACCCTAGGACAGGGATATTACGAGCAGTACTTC.

J is TRBJ2-5 and V is TRBV6-1; possible D gene TRBD1, 5 bases. The CDR3 is 14 amino acids. Germline V gene data show CDR1 as MNHNS and CDR2 as SASEGT. Trimming took 4 bases from V and 4 from J, leaving 13 bases between them. The CDR3 sequence: CASSVSLTGETQYF. In DNA, the CDR3 is TGTGCCAGCAGTGTAAGCTTAACAGGAGAGACCCAGTACTTC.

This rearrangement joins TRBV16 to TRBJ1-2; tentatively, D is TRBD1 (5 bases). V was trimmed by 4 bases and J by 6 bases, leaving 15 bases between them. Germline V gene data show CDR1 as KGHSY and CDR2 as FQNENV. The CDR3 runs 14 residues. The CDR3 DNA sequence: TGTGCCAGCAGCCGTATGGGACCTGGGCATGGCTACACCTTC. This codes for CASSRMGPGHGYTF.

The V and J genes are TRBV5-8 and TRBJ1-3; D may be TRBD1 (6 bases). This CDR3 comprises 14 residues. V lost 6 bases and J 3 bases, leaving 13 bases between the germline ends. CDR1 SGHTS and CDR2 YDEGEE come from the germline V gene. The CDR3 here is CASIITGFGNTIYF. DNA of the CDR3: TGTGCCAGCATCATAACAGGGTTTGGAAACACCATATATTTT.

DNA for the CDR3: TGTGCCAGCAGTCTTAGCCGGGGCAGGGGGCAAGAAAAACTGTTTTTT. Translating it yields CASSLSRGRGQEKLFF. The chain joins TRBV7-2 to TRBJ1-4; 8 nucleotides match TRBD1. V trimming: 6 bases; J trimming: 8 bases; junction bases outside the gene matches: 14. Germline-derived CDR1 and CDR2 are SGHTA and FQGNSA. This CDR3 is 16 amino acids long.

This rearrangement joins TRBV7-8 to TRBJ2-2; the D gene is possibly TRBD2 (6 bases). The V and J ends lost 4 bases and 1 base respectively, with 16 bases between them. Germline-derived CDR1 and CDR2 are SGHVS and FQNEAQ. The CDR3 contains 17 residues. DNA for the CDR3: TGTGCCAGCAGCTCCTGGAGGTATAGCGGGAACACCGGGGAGCTGTTTTTT. This encodes CASSSWRYSGNTGELFF.

V is TRBV18 and J is TRBJ1-1, with a possible D match to TRBD1 (5 bases). V lost 2 bases and J lost 4, with 11 bases in between. The CDR3 has 14 residues. Germline V lookup: CDR1 KGHSH, CDR2 LQKENI. CDR3 amino acids: CASSPGAPSTEAFF. The DNA for the CDR3 is TGTGCCAGCTCACCAGGGGCGCCGAGCACTGAAGCTTTCTTT.

The gene calls are TRBV28 and TRBJ2-2; D may be TRBD2 (5 bases). V was clipped by 2 bases and J by 0 bases, with 10 bases between them. The CDR3 is 16 residues long. Germline V gene lookup returns CDR1 MDHEN and CDR2 SYDVKM. CDR3 bases: TGTGCCAGCAGTTTACGGCGGGCGGCGAACACCGGGGAGCTGTTTTTT. The encoded protein is CASSLRRAANTGELFF.

The J gene is TRBJ2-5, the V gene TRBV5-5, with D unclear. In germline, CDR1 is SGHKS, CDR2 YYEKEE (reference sequence). The ends were cut back, 4 bases at V and 5 bases at J, with 9 bases in the middle. The CDR3 spans 12 residues. The CDR3 sequence is CASSVDYETQYF. As DNA, the CDR3 is TGTGCCAGCAGCGTGGATTATGAGACCCAGTACTTC.

This sequence joins TRBV5-1 and TRBJ1-6; 8 nucleotides match TRBD1. J gave up 7 bases and V 4 bases, and 7 bases lay outside the gene matches. This CDR3 has 15 amino acids. In germline, CDR1 is SGHRS, CDR2 YFSETQ. CDR3 sequence: CASSPGTGQNSPLHF. In DNA form, the CDR3 reads TGCGCCAGCAGCCCTGGGACAGGACAAAATTCACCCCTCCACTTT.

The gene calls are TRBV7-2 and TRBJ1-3; TRBD1 is a possible D gene (6 bases). V was clipped by 5 bases and J by 2 bases, with 16 bases between them. The CDR3 is 16 residues long. Germline CDR1 SGHTA, CDR2 FQGNSA. CDR3 DNA: TGTGCCAGCAGCCCCTTGGCAGGGGCGGCTGGAAACACCATATATTTT. This sequence encodes CASSPLAGAAGNTIYF.

The chain recombines TRBV7-8 with TRBJ2-7; TRBD1 aligns across 7 bases. The germline CDR1 and CDR2 sequences are SGHVS and FQNEAQ. This CDR3 region has 15 residues. The trim removed 6 bases at V and 1 base at J, leaving 9 bases unmatched. CDR3 bases: TGTGCCAGCAGGCCTAATGACAGGGCATCCTACGAGCAGTACTTC. Translating it yields CASRPNDRASYEQYF.

The chain carries TRBV27 and TRBJ2-1; TRBD1 or TRBD2 may be the D gene (6 bases each). With 5 bases removed from V and 5 bases from J, the gap between germline ends came to 22 bases. The CDR3 is 17 amino acids. The germline CDR1 and CDR2 sequences are MNHEY and SMNVEV (reference sequence). CDR3 loop: CASSRGAGARGNNEQFF. The CDR3 DNA sequence: TGTGCCAGCAGTAGGGGCGCAGGGGCGCGGGGTAACAATGAGCAGTTCTTC.

The rearrangement uses TRBV6-6 and TRBJ2-4, with 7 bases identical to TRBD2. V shed 8 bases and J 0 bases; nucleotides not matched to a gene: 7. This CDR3 comprises 15 residues. From germline, CDR1 is MNHNY and CDR2 SVGAGI (reference sequence). The CDR3 region has the DNA TGTGCCAGCGGGGGGGGTGGCCTAGCCAAAAACATTCAGTACTTC. Its translation: CASGGGGLAKNIQYF.

This chain uses TRBV28 with TRBJ2-7; TRBD1 agrees at 10 bases. The CDR3 is 16 amino acids. The V and J ends lost 6 bases and 5 bases, in that order; junction bases with no gene match: 13. Germline assignment: CDR1 MDHEN and CDR2 SYDVKM. The CDR3 DNA is TGTGCCAGCAGAAATCGTGAGGGACAGGGGAGACACGAGCAGTACTTC. This encodes CASRNREGQGRHEQYF.

This clone is a singleton in its sample. The V call is TRBV6-5, the J call TRBJ2-5; 13 bases are shared with TRBD2. This CDR3 has 16 amino acids. Germline lookup yields CDR1 MNHEY and CDR2 SVGAGI. Trimming cost V 1 base and J 5 bases; bases outside gene matches: 4. CDR3 coding DNA: TGTGCCAGCAGTTACTGGACTAGCGGGAGTCGGGAGACCCAGTACTTC. Translated, it gives CASSYWTSGSRETQYF.

V usage is TRBV11-3 and J usage is TRBJ2-1; 8 bases agree with TRBD1. V shed 4 bases, J shed 7 bases, and the junction held 6 bases outside the gene matches. In germline, CDR1 is SGHNT, CDR2 YENEEA. The CDR3 contains 14 residues. This CDR3 reads CASSSGGAWNEQFF. In DNA form, the CDR3 reads TGTGCCAGCAGCTCAGGGGGCGCCTGGAATGAGCAGTTCTTC.